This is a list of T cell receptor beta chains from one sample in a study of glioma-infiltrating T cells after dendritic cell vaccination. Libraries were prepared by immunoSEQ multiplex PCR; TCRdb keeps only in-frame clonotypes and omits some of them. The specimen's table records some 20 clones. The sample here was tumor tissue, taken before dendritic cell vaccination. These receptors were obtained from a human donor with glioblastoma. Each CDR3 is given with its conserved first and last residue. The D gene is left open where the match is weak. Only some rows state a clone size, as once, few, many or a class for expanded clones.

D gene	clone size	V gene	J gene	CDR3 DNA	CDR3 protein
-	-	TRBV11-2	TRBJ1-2	TGTGCCAGCACTGTTCGGGGGGGCAGGGACATTCATGGCTACACCTTC	CASTVRGGRDIHGYTF
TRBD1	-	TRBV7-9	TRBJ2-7	TGTGCCAGCAGCTCTATAGGAAGGGACAGGGGAAGTCCCTACGAGCAGTACTTC	CASSSIGRDRGSPYEQYF
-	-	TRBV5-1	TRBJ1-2	TGCGCCAGCGGCAAGTTAGCGGTTCGAAAGACCTATGGCTACACCTTC	CASGKLAVRKTYGYTF
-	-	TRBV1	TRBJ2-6	TGCACCAGCAGCGAGGTATGTTTGTGCACAAGTCGGGCCAACGTCCTGACTTTC	CTSSEVCLCTSRANVLTF
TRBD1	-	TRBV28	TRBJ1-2	TGTGCCAGCAGTTCCAACGACAGGGGGCGCTACTATGGCTACACCTTC	CASSSNDRGRYYGYTF
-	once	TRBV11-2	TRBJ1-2	TGTGCCAGCAGCTTCAGGGAGGGCTATGGCTACACCTTC	CASSFREGYGYTF
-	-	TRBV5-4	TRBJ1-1	TGTGCCAGCAGCCAGACTATGAACACTGAAGCTTTCTTT	CASSQTMNTEAFF
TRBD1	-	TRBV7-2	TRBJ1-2	TGTGCCAGCAGCCGGGACAGGGGTTCGGGCTATGGCTACACCTTC	CASSRDRGSGYGYTF
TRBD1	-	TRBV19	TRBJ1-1	TGTGCCAGTACCAGGGGGGCGAACATGAACACTGAAGCTTTCTTT	CASTRGANMNTEAFF
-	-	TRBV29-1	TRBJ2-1	TGCAGCGGCAGCTCCTACAATGAGCAGTTCTTC	CSGSSYNEQFF